The clone carrying this T cell receptor beta chain was detected only once. Sequence at one end of the junction differs from germline and may be a read error. These data come from a study of blood T cell repertoires in COVID-19. Whole-study context: Sites across the United States, Italy and Spain contributed samples from acute and convalescent COVID-19. Nucleic acid was either cDNA or gDNA, and it came from T cells, B-cell-depleted T cells, or PBMCs.

The CDR3 has 15 amino acids. CDR1 is MGHRA and CDR2 is YSYEKL in the germline V gene. In the authors' workflow: Cell counts per sample came from amplifying reference gene primers. Assay: immunoSEQ multiplex PCR; the TCRdb copy retains only in-frame clones and omits some. V and J calls and clone size are copied from that table; D and trimming were computed from the DNA. Of roughly 230,000 clones in the sample, about 83% were seen once. V gene TRBV4-1 combines with J gene TRBJ2-7, with D possibly being TRBD2 (6 bases). The sequenced sample was peripheral blood. This sequence was found in a human donor in a cohort sampled during active COVID-19. The CDR3 sequence: CASSPLAVGRGPRSF. CDR3 DNA sequence: TGCGCCAGCAGCCCTCTGGCTGTGGGGCGGGGCCCTCGGAGCTTC.